The entry that follows covers one T cell receptor beta chain sequence. The record originates from a study of patients and donors after allogeneic stem cell transplantation. Germline CDR1 reads MNHEY; CDR2 reads SVGEGT. CDR3 size: 14 residues. With 6 bases removed from V and 2 bases from J, the gap between germline ends came to 14 bases. Each CDR3 protein is one row after TCRdb ran MiXCR on the RT-PCR reads. The sample consists of 100,000 to 120,000 distinct CDR3 sequences, 35% of them appearing once. The sample comprised blood, either unsorted or a sorted T cell fraction (not recorded which). This chain links TRBV6-2 or TRBV6-3 with TRBJ2-7, with D perhaps being TRBD1 or TRBD2 (5 bases each). The TCR sequence derives from a human donor who was either an allogeneic HSCT recipient or a stem cell or donor lymphocyte infusion donor (not recorded which). It is not recorded whose cells these are; they may come from a transplant donor. The CDR3 region has the DNA TGTGCCAGCAGCCGTTGGGACGGAACCTACGAGCAGTACTTC. Encoded protein: CASSRWDGTYEQYF.